This T cell receptor beta chain was observed in a study of T cells after posttransplantation cyclophosphamide. Study-wide results and limits: TRB overlap between skin or GI tissue T cells and blood was limited.

Profiled with immunoSEQ multiplex PCR; TCRdb holds only in-frame clones, not every one. The sample holds about 28,000 clones, about nine tenths seen once. Comments on this clone: Antigen: not known.

V lost 6 bases to trimming and J lost 1 base; unmatched junction nucleotides: 9. The germline CDR1 and CDR2 sequences are SGDLS and YYNGEE. This CDR3 has 15 residues. On the day of bone marrow donation, the related graft donor provided peripheral blood. The receptor was isolated from a man aged 50-59 years. Sequenced input: PBMCs. The chain employs TRBV9 and TRBJ2-5, with TRBD2 identical over 7 bases. DNA for the CDR3: TGTGCCAGCACCCTTGGGAGGGGTCTCCAAGAGACCCAGTACTTC. As protein: CASTLGRGLQETQYF.